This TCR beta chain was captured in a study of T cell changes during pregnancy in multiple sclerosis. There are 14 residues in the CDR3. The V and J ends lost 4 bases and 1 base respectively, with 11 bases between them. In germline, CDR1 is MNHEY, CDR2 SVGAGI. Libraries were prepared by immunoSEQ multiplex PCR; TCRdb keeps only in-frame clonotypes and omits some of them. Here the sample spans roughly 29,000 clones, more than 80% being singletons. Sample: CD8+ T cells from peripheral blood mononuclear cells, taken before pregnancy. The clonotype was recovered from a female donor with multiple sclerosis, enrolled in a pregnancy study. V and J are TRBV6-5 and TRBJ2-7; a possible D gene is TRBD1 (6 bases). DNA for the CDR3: TGTGCCAGCAGTTCCGGACAGAAATCCTACGAGCAGTACTTC. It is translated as CASSSGQKSYEQYF.